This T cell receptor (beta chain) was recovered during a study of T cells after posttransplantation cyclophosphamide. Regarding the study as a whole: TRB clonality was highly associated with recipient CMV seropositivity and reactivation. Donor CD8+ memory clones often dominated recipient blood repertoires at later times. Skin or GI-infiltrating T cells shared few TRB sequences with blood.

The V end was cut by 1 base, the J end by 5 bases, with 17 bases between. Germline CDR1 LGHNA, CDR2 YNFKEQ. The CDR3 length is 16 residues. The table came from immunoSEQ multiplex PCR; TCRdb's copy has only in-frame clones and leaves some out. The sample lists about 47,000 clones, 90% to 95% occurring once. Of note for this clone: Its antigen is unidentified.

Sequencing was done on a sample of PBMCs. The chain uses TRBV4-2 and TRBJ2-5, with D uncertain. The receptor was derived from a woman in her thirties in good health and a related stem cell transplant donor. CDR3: CASSQGPGSFAETQYF. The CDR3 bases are TGTGCCAGCAGCCAAGGGCCGGGTTCTTTCGCCGAGACCCAGTACTTC.